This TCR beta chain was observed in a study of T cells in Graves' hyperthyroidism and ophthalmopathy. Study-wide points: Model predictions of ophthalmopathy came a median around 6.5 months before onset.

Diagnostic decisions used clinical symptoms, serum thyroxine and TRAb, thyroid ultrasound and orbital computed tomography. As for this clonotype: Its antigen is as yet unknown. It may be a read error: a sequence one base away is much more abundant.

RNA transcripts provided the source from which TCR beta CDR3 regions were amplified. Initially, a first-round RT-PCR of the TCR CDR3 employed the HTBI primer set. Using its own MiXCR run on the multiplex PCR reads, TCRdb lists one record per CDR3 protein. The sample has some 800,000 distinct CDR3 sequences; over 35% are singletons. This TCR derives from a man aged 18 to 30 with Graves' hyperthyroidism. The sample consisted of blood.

DNA of the CDR3: TGTGCCAGCAGCGCTAGGCACGCGTACGAGCAGTACTTC. This translates into CASSARHAYEQYF. V gene TRBV5-1 combines with J gene TRBJ2-7; D gene ambiguous. The CDR3 consists of 13 residues. CDR1 is SGHRS and CDR2 is YFSETQ in the germline V gene.